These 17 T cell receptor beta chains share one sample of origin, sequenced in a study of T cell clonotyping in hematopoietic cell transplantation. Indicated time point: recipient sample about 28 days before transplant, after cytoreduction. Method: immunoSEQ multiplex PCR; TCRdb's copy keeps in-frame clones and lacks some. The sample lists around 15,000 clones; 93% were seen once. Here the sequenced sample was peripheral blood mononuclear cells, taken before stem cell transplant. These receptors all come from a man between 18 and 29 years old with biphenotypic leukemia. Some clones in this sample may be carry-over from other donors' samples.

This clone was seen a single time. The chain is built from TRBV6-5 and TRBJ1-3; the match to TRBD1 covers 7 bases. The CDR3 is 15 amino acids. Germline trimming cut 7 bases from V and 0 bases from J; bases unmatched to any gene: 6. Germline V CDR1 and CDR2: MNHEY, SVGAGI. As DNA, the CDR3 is TGTGCCAGCACCGAGACAGGGCGCTCTGGAAACACCATATATTTT. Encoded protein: CASTETGRSGNTIYF.

CDR3 residues: CASSQDAFGEPTEAFF. DNA of the CDR3: TGCGCCAGCAGCCAAGATGCCTTTGGGGAGCCGACTGAAGCTTTCTTT. The chain uses TRBV4-3 and TRBJ1-1; D is unresolved. Germline V gene data show CDR1 as LGHNA and CDR2 as YSLEER. The CDR3 spans 16 residues. The germline V and J ends were trimmed by 0 bases and 5 bases, with 16 bases remaining between them.

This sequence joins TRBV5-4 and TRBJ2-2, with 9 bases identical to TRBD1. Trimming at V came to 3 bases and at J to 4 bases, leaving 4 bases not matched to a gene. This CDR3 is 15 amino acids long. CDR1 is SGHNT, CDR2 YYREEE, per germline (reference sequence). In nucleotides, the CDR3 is TGTGCCAGCAGCTCACAGGGGGCGGGCACCGGGGAGCTGTTTTTT. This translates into CASSSQGAGTGELFF.

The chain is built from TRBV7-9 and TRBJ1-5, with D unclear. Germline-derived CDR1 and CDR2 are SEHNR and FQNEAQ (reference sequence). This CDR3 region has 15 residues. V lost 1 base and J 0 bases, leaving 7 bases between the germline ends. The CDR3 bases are TGTGCCAGCAGCTTAGGGAAGGGTAGCAATCAGCCCCAGCATTTT. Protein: CASSLGKGSNQPQHF.

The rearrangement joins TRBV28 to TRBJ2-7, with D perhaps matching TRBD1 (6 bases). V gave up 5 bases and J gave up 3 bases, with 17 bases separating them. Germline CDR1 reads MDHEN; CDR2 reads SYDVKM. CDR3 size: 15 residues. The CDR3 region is CASSTVTGVGYEQYF. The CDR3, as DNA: TGTGCCAGCAGTACGGTGACAGGTGTGGGCTACGAGCAGTACTTC.

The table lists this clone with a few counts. In DNA form, the CDR3 reads TGTGCCAGCAGTGTTAGAGGGGGCGAGCAGTACTTC. Translation gives CASSVRGGEQYF. V gene TRBV2 combines with J gene TRBJ2-7, with D possibly TRBD1 on 6 matching bases. CDR1 is SNHLY and CDR2 is FYNNEI in the germline V gene. Trimming removed 4 bases from V and 6 bases from J, with 10 bases in between. This CDR3 has 12 amino acids.

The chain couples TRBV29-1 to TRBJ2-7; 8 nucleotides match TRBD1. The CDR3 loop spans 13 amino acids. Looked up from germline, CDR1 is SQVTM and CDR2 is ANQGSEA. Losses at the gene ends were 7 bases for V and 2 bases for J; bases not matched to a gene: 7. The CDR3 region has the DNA TGCAGCGCCCTCTCGGACAGGGCCTACGAGCAGTACTTC. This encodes CSALSDRAYEQYF.

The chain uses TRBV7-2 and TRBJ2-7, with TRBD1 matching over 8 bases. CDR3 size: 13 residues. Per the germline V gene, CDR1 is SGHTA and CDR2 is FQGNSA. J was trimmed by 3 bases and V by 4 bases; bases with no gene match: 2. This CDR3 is CASSSGGGYEQYF. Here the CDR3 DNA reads TGTGCCAGCAGCTCAGGGGGCGGCTACGAGCAGTACTTC.

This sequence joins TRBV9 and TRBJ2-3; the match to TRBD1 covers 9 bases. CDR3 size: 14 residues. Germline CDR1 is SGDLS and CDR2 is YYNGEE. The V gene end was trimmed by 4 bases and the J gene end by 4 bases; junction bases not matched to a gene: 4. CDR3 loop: CASSRQGGSDTQYF. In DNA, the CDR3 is TGTGCCAGCAGCCGACAGGGGGGATCAGATACGCAGTATTTT.

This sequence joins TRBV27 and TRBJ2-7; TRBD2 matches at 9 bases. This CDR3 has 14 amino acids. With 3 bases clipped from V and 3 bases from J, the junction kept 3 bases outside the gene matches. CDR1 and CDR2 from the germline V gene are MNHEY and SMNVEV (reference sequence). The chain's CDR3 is CASSLRRGGYEQYF. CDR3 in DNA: TGTGCCAGCAGTTTGAGGCGGGGGGGCTACGAGCAGTACTTC.

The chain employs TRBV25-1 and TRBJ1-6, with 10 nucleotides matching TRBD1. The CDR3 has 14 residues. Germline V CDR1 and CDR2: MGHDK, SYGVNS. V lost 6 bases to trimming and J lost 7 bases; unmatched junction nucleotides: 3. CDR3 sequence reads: CASSMDRGNSPLHF. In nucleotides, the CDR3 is TGTGCCAGCAGCATGGACAGGGGGAATTCACCCCTCCACTTT.

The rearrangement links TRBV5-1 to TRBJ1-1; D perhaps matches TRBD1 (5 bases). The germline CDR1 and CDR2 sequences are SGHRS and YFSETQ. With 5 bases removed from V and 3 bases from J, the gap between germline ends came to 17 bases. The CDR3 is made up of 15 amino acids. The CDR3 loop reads CASRSKGRLDTEAFF. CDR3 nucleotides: TGCGCCAGCAGGAGCAAGGGGAGACTAGACACTGAAGCTTTCTTT.

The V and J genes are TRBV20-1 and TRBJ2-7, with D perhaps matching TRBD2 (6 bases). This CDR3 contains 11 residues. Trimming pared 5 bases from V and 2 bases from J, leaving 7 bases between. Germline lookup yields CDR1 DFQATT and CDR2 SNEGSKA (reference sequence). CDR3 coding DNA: TGCAGTGCTCGACTAGCCTACGAGCAGTACTTC. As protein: CSARLAYEQYF.

The CDR3 here is CAWSEPTSGGLETQYF. CDR3 DNA sequence: TGTGCCTGGAGTGAGCCGACTAGCGGGGGGCTGGAGACCCAGTACTTC. The chain employs TRBV30 and TRBJ2-5, with 13 bases matching TRBD2. Germline assignment: CDR1 GTSNPN and CDR2 SVGIG (reference sequence). V shed 1 base and J 5 bases; nucleotides not matched to a gene: 7. The CDR3 has 16 residues.

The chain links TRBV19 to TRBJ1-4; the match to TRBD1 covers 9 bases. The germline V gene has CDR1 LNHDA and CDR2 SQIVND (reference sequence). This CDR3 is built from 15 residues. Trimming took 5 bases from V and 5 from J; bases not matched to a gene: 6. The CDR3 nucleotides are TGTGCCAGTAGTTCGCCCGGGACAGGGAATGAAAAACTGTTTTTT. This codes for CASSSPGTGNEKLFF.

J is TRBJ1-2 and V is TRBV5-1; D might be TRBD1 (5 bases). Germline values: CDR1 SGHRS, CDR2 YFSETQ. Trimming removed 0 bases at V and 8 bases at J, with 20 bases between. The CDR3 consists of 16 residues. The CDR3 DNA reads TGCGCCAGCAGCTTGGCCGGGGGTCTCCCAAGCGGGGGCTACACCTTC. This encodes CASSLAGGLPSGGYTF.

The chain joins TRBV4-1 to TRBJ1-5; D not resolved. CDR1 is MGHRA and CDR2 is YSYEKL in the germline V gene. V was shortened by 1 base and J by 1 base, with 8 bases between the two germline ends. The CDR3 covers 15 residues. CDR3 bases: TGCGCCAGCAGCCAAGTTGAGGGAAGCAATCAGCCCCAGCATTTT. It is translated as CASSQVEGSNQPQHF.